One sample yielded the 23 T cell receptor beta chains listed below, sequenced in a study of T cell clonotyping in hematopoietic cell transplantation (dated by TCRdb to the early 2020s). The method was the immunoSEQ multiplex PCR assay. TCRdb's version of the immuneACCESS table is confined to in-frame rearrangements and falls short of the full clone set. An unresolved V gene accounts for under half of the shortfall where checked; the remainder is of unknown origin. The sample table lists about 4,900 clones, around 85% of them with a count of one. Around a fifth of the sample rests with the top ten. Explained via the paper, the time point label denotes: 180 days after allo-HCT. The input for sequencing was peripheral blood mononuclear cells, taken 180 days after allogeneic stem cell transplant. These receptor sequences come from a male patient between 55 and 70 years old who had an allogeneic stem cell transplant from an unrelated donor, so T cells may come from the graft donor. Some clones in this sample may be carry-over from other donors' samples.

The chain carries TRBV9 and TRBJ1-1; tentatively, D is TRBD1 (5 bases). Per germline, CDR1 SGDLS and CDR2 YYNGEE. V lost 3 bases, J lost 10 bases, and 16 bases lay in between. CDR3 length equals 13 residues. CDR3 DNA sequence: TGTGCCAGCAGCGCGGGGGAGACAACCGTAGCTTTCTTT. It codes for CASSAGETTVAFF. Looking up the rest from reference TRBV9 and TRBJ1-1 gives the full variable domain: DSGVTQTPKHLITATGQRVTLRCSPRSGDLSVYWYQQSLDQGLQFLIQYYNGEERAKGNILERFSAQQFPDLHSELNLSSLELGDSALYFCASSAGETTVAFFGQGTRLTVV.

The V gene is TRBV9, the J gene TRBJ2-3; TRBD2 agrees at 11 bases. Germline V gives CDR1 SGDLS, CDR2 YYNGEE. The CDR3 has 19 residues. V lost 3 bases and J lost 0; bases outside the gene matches: 12. The CDR3 region has the DNA TGTGCCAGCAGCGAGAGGGCTGGGACTAGCGGAATTAGCACAGATACGCAGTATTTT. It is translated as CASSERAGTSGISTDTQYF.

The chain is built from TRBV7-9 and TRBJ1-3, with a possible D match to TRBD1 (5 bases). The CDR3 loop spans 14 amino acids. Trimming removed 6 bases at V and 3 bases at J, with 12 bases between. Germline CDR1 SEHNR, CDR2 FQNEAQ (reference sequence). The CDR3 here is CASRKTGSGNTIYF. The DNA for the CDR3 is TGTGCCAGCAGAAAAACAGGAAGTGGAAACACCATATATTTT. The variable domain in full, completed from reference TRBV7-9 and TRBJ1-3, reads DTGVSQNPRHKITKRGQNVTFRCDPISEHNRLYWYRQTLGQGPEFLTYFQNEAQLEKSRLLSDRFSAERPKGSFSTLEIQRTEQGDSAMYLCASRKTGSGNTIYFGEGSWLTVV.

The chain employs TRBV14 and TRBJ1-3, with no clear D. Germline V gene data show CDR1 as SGHDN and CDR2 as FVKESK. V dropped 4 bases and J dropped 0 bases, with 16 bases sitting between them. This CDR3 comprises 17 residues. The CDR3 DNA follows: TGTGCCAGCAGCCGGGCTAATCTACTGGCCTCTGGAAACACCATATATTTT. The encoded protein is CASSRANLLASGNTIYF.

V and J are TRBV6-4 and TRBJ1-4, with D maybe TRBD1 (6 bases). The CDR3 contains 15 residues. Trimming took off 0 bases at V and 8 bases at J, with 13 bases between the two ends. Per germline, CDR1 MRHNA and CDR2 SNTAGT. The CDR3 spells CASSDSAGVGEKLFF. As DNA, the CDR3 is TGTGCCAGCAGTGACTCAGCAGGGGTCGGCGAAAAACTGTTTTTT.

V usage is TRBV5-1 and J usage is TRBJ2-7; a weak D match, TRBD1 (6 bases). Germline-derived CDR1 and CDR2 are SGHRS and YFSETQ. CDR3 length: 15 residues. V lost 0 bases to trimming and J lost 0 bases, with 10 bases between them. CDR3 amino acids: CASSLGDTLSYEQYF. In DNA, the CDR3 is TGCGCCAGCAGCTTGGGGGACACTCTCTCCTACGAGCAGTACTTC. The full variable domain, with the rest looked up from reference TRBV5-1 and TRBJ2-7, is KAGVTQTPRYLIKTRGQQVTLSCSPISGHRSVSWYQQTPGQGLQFLFEYFSETQRNKGNFPGRFSGRQFSNSRSEMNVSTLELGDSALYLCASSLGDTLSYEQYFGPGTRLTVT.

The chain recombines TRBV4-3 with TRBJ1-1, with 7 positions matching TRBD1. With 0 bases clipped from V and 1 base from J, the junction kept 2 bases outside the gene matches. The CDR3 loop spans 15 amino acids. Germline assignment: CDR1 LGHNA and CDR2 YSLEER. The CDR3 loop is CASSQDEGANTEAFF. CDR3 DNA: TGCGCCAGCAGCCAAGATGAGGGGGCGAACACTGAAGCTTTCTTT.

This clone showed up just once. This chain links TRBV7-2 with TRBJ1-1; D unresolved. The V end was cut by 2 bases, the J end by 11 bases, with 18 bases between. Germline V gene lookup returns CDR1 SGHTA and CDR2 FQGNSA. The CDR3 is made up of 14 amino acids. The DNA for the CDR3 is TGTGCCAGCAGCTTAACTATGAGATTGGGCATGGCTTTCTTT. Protein sequence: CASSLTMRLGMAFF.

The rearrangement uses TRBV28 and TRBJ1-2; D is ambiguous. V lost 2 bases to trimming and J lost 2 bases, with 6 bases between them. Germline loops: CDR1 MDHEN, CDR2 SYDVKM. The CDR3 sequence is 13 residues long. The CDR3 sequence: CASSLPANYGYTF. CDR3 in DNA: TGTGCCAGCAGTTTACCGGCAAACTATGGCTACACCTTC.

The chain has TRBV6-5 and TRBJ1-1, with D possibly matching TRBD1 (5 bases). V was cut by 5 bases and J by 2 bases, with 12 bases left in between. Germline CDR1 MNHEY, CDR2 SVGAGI. The CDR3 contains 14 residues. For the CDR3, the DNA is TGTGCCAGCAGTCGGAGCAGGGAAAACACTGAAGCTTTCTTT. Translated, it gives CASSRSRENTEAFF.

V is TRBV6-1 and J is TRBJ1-5, with TRBD1 identical over 8 bases. Germline V gives CDR1 MNHNS, CDR2 SASEGT. This CDR3 has 14 residues. The V and J ends lost 4 bases and 1 base, in that order; junction bases with no gene match: 0. The CDR3 spells CASSGQGSNQPQHF. DNA of the CDR3: TGTGCCAGCAGTGGACAGGGGAGCAATCAGCCCCAGCATTTT.

V usage is TRBV15 and J usage is TRBJ1-1, with D hard to call. The V and J ends lost 0 bases and 0 bases respectively, with 8 bases between them. Germline assignment: CDR1 LNHNV and CDR2 YYDKDF (reference sequence). This CDR3 is built from 15 residues. DNA of the CDR3: TGTGCCACCAGCAGAGATGCAGCAGTGAACACTGAAGCTTTCTTT. Protein: CATSRDAAVNTEAFF.

The chain couples TRBV14 to TRBJ1-5; 9 nucleotides line up with TRBD1. V dropped 4 bases and J dropped 4; count of bases not matched to a gene: 5. The CDR3 sequence is 15 residues long. Germline V gene sequence: CDR1 SGHDN, CDR2 FVKESK. CDR3 DNA: TGTGCCAGCAGCCGGGACAGGGAGGGGAATCAGCCCCAGCATTTT. It encodes CASSRDREGNQPQHF.

The rearrangement joins TRBV27 to TRBJ2-5, with TRBD2 matching over 14 bases. The CDR3 totals 18 residues. From germline, CDR1 is MNHEY and CDR2 SMNVEV (reference sequence). After removal of 4 bases from V and 5 bases from J, the junction contained 12 bases not matched to a gene. CDR3 loop: CASSSGLAGDNPWETQYF. The DNA for the CDR3 is TGTGCCAGCAGTTCGGGACTAGCGGGAGACAATCCTTGGGAGACCCAGTACTTC.

The V call is TRBV6-5, the J call TRBJ1-2; D unclear. CDR1 is MNHEY, CDR2 SVGAGI, per germline. This CDR3 has 13 amino acids. V shed 0 bases and J shed 8 bases, with 10 bases lying between them. The CDR3, as DNA: TGTGCCAGCAGTTACTCTAACGGCAGGGGCTACACCTTC. Translating it yields CASSYSNGRGYTF.

The rearrangement links TRBV19 to TRBJ2-3; the D is unclear. Germline assignment: CDR1 LNHDA and CDR2 SQIVND (reference sequence). This CDR3 region has 13 residues. V was clipped by 6 bases and J by 0 bases, with 7 bases between them. CDR3 protein: CASSSLSTDTQYF. CDR3 nucleotides: TGTGCCAGTAGCAGCCTAAGCACAGATACGCAGTATTTT.

The chain combines TRBV4-2 with TRBJ2-7; no clear D gene. In germline, CDR1 is LGHNA, CDR2 YNFKEQ. Trimming cost V 2 bases and J 2 bases, with 7 bases left between them. CDR3 size: 13 residues. In DNA, the CDR3 is TGTGCCAGCAGCCAATCTTTCCCCTACGAGCAGTACTTC. This translates into CASSQSFPYEQYF.

This chain connects TRBV6-5 to TRBJ2-3; a possible D gene is TRBD2 (5 bases). The germline V gene encodes CDR1 MNHEY and CDR2 SVGAGI. The length of the CDR3 is 14 residues. The V end was cut by 7 bases, the J end by 6 bases, with 17 bases between. In DNA, the CDR3 is TGTGCCAGCAAATTAGTAGGAGGTGCTGATACGCAGTATTTT. Translating it yields CASKLVGGADTQYF.

This chain uses TRBV5-1 with TRBJ1-4, with 7 bases lining up with TRBD1. Losses at the gene ends were 7 bases for V and 7 bases for J; bases not matched to a gene: 10. CDR3 length equals 14 residues. Germline values: CDR1 SGHRS, CDR2 YFSETQ. CDR3 DNA sequence: TGCGCCAGCTGCAACAGGGGTTCGGGTGAAAAACTGTTTTTT. Translation gives CASCNRGSGEKLFF.

V is TRBV10-1 and J is TRBJ1-5, with 8 nucleotides matching TRBD1. The germline V gene has CDR1 WNHNN and CDR2 SYGVQD (reference sequence). J lost 7 bases, V lost 5 bases, and 4 bases had no gene match. The CDR3 has 13 residues. CDR3 coding DNA: TGCGCCAGCAGTCCGACAGGGGAACAGCCCCAGCATTTT. Translation gives CASSPTGEQPQHF.

The V call is TRBV29-1, the J call TRBJ2-7; D gene unclear. This CDR3 is 12 amino acids long. The ends were cut back, 4 bases at V and 1 base at J, with 8 bases in the middle. CDR1 and CDR2 (germline): SQVTM, ANQGSEA. CDR3 sequence reads: CSVVIASYEQYF. The CDR3 DNA follows: TGCAGCGTTGTAATAGCATCCTACGAGCAGTACTTC.

V gene TRBV7-2 combines with J gene TRBJ1-5; no clear D. Germline values: CDR1 SGHTA, CDR2 FQGNSA. V lost 7 bases to trimming and J lost 0 bases, with 13 bases between them. This CDR3 contains 15 residues. The CDR3 DNA is TGTGCCAGCACCTCAAGGTGGGGTAGCAATCAGCCCCAGCATTTT. Translation gives CASTSRWGSNQPQHF.

The V gene is TRBV7-2, the J gene TRBJ1-2; D gene ambiguous. This CDR3 has 13 amino acids. V lost 5 bases to trimming and J lost 8 bases, with 15 bases between them. In germline, CDR1 is SGHTA, CDR2 FQGNSA. DNA of the CDR3: TGTGCCAGCAGCGCGCTAGGGCCTCGGGGCTACACCTTC. Its translation: CASSALGPRGYTF. Full variable domain (missing parts from reference TRBV7-2 and TRBJ1-2): GAGVSQSPSNKVTEKGKDVELRCDPISGHTALYWYRQSLGQGLEFLIYFQGNSAPDKSGLPSDRFSAERTGGSVSTLTIQRTQQEDSAVYLCASSALGPRGYTFGSGTRLTVV.